The subject of this entry is one TCR beta chain. This clone was counted between two and nine times. The antigen it recognizes is unknown. No base qualities exist here, and no much larger clone lies one base off it. In Seattle, one collaborating source enrolled patients while the infection was active and tracked those patients longitudinally over the course of disease. The collaborating institutions used their own protocols to collect whole blood in K2EDTA tubes. Collaborator samples were shipped for TCRbeta analysis as frozen whole blood, isolated PBMCs, or DNA extracted from either sample type. This record comes from a study of blood T cell repertoires in COVID-19 (dated by TCRdb to about 2020). Regarding the study in general: Samples from collaborators originated in the United States, Italy and Spain and spanned both the acute and convalescent phases of COVID-19. The prospective study material was composed of cDNA or gDNA derived from T cells, B-cell-depleted T cells, or PBMCs. Deeply sampled blood TCRbeta repertoires from subjects exposed to, actively infected with, or recovered from COVID-19 were included in the dataset. A freely available public database, intended as a resource for researchers studying the immune response to SARS-CoV-2, is where the repertoires were released. Samples came from the ongoing ImmuneRACE study (first 160 participants) plus 1,254 subjects from 6 global collaborators. Nearly every sample came with metadata listing a de-identified subject ID, COVID-19 status, age in years and sex. HLA class I and class II types, where available, came from metadata supplied by the sample provider rather than from assay-based typing.

The immunoSEQ Assay, a bias-controlled multiplex PCR, was used to amplify TCRbeta CDR3 regions from genomic DNA. The authors processed their data as follows. Nucleated cell counts per sample were estimated from amplification of reference gene primers within the assay. Sequence reads were collapsed and filtered to measure the absolute abundance of every unique TCRbeta CDR3 rearrangement. Productive Simpson clonality was computed per sample as the square root of Simpson's diversity index over productive rearrangements. TCRdb limited this immuneACCESS table to in-frame rearrangements with V and J called. A share of clones is missing; checked studies link under half to unresolved V genes, and the rest is unexplained. V and J calls and clone size follow that table, whereas D and trimming were derived from the DNA. For this sample the table gives about 300,000 clones, of which around 89% were detected only once. Over 5% of the sample is held by the ten biggest clonotypes.

At the junction V is shortened by 4 bases and J by 8 bases; bases outside the gene matches: 7. CDR1 and CDR2 are read off the germline V gene as SGHRS and YFSETQ. Including the terminal cysteine and phenylalanine, the CDR3 comprises 14 residues. The read is trimmed to its CDR3 DNA, 42 bases read in frame from base 1. What the authors observed across the whole study: The amount of clinical and demographic metadata varied by source and participant and was provided uncurated.

The chain links TRBV5-1 with TRBJ1-4, with TRBD1 matching 8 junction bases. The TCR originated in a woman in her forties or fifties with COVID-19, enrolled during active disease. Sequencing input: peripheral blood. The CDR3 in this case is CASSPRTGMEKLFF. The DNA reads as follows: TGCGCCAGCAGCCCTCGGACAGGGATGGAAAAACTGTTTTTT. Joined to the reference TRBV5-1 and TRBJ1-4 proteins, this CDR3 gives the full variable domain: KAGVTQTPRYLIKTRGQQVTLSCSPISGHRSVSWYQQTPGQGLQFLFEYFSETQRNKGNFPGRFSGRQFSNSRSEMNVSTLELGDSALYLCASSPRTGMEKLFFGSGTQLSVL.